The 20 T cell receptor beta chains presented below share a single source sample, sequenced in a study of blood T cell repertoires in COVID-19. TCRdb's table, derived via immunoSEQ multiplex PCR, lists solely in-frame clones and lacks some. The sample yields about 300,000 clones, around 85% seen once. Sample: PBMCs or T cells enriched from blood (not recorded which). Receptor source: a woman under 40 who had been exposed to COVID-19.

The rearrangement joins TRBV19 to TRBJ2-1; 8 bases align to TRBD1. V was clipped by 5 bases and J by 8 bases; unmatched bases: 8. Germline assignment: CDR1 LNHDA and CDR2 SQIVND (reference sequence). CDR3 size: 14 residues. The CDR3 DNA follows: TGTGCCAGTAGTCGGCAGGGGGCGCCTGATGAGCAGTTCTTC. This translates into CASSRQGAPDEQFF. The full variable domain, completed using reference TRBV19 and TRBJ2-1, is DGGITQSPKYLFRKEGQNVTLSCEQNLNHDAMYWYRQDPGQGLRLIYYSQIVNDFQKGDIAEGYSVSREKKESFPLTVTSAQKNPTAFYLCASSRQGAPDEQFFGPGTRLTVL.

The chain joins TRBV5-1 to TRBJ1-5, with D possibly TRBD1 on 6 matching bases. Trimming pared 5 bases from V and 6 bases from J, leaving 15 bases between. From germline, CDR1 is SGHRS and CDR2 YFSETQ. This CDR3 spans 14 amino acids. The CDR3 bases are TGCGCCAGCAGACAGGACAGAGAGGGTCAGCCCCAGCATTTT. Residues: CASRQDREGQPQHF.

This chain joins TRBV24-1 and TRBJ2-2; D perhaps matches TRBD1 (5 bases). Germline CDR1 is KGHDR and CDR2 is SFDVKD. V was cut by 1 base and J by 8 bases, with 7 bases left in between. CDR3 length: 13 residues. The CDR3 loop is CATSDLGAGELFF. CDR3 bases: TGTGCCACCAGTGATTTAGGGGCGGGGGAGCTGTTTTTT.

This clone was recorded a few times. The CDR3 DNA follows: TGCGCCAGCAGCCCCGGGACATACTACGAGCAGTACTTC. It yields the protein CASSPGTYYEQYF. This chain links TRBV4-3 with TRBJ2-7; TRBD1 might be the D (6 bases). V was trimmed by 4 bases and J by 3 bases, leaving 10 bases between them. The CDR3 is 13 amino acids. Germline CDR1 reads LGHNA; CDR2 reads YSLEER.

The DNA of the CDR3 is TGTGCCAGCAGTTTCCTAGGGCCAGGGTCCGCTGGCTACACCTTC. It translates to CASSFLGPGSAGYTF. The rearrangement links TRBV28 to TRBJ1-2; D possibly corresponds to TRBD1 (5 bases). V shed 3 bases and J shed 7 bases, with 18 bases lying between them. Germline V gene lookup returns CDR1 MDHEN and CDR2 SYDVKM. The CDR3 consists of 15 residues.

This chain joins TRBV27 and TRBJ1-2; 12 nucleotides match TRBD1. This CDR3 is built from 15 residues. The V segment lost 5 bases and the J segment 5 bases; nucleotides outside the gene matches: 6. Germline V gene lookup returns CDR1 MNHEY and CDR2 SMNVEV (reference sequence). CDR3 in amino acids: CASSPGTGGNYGYTF. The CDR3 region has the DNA TGTGCCAGCAGTCCCGGGACAGGGGGCAATTATGGCTACACCTTC.

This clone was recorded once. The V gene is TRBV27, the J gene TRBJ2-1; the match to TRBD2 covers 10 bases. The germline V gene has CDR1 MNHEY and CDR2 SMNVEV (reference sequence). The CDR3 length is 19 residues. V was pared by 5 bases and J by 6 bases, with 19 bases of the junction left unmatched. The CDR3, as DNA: TGTGCCAGCAGTGGAAAAATCGGGGCTAGCGGGAGTTTGGGCAATGAGCAGTTCTTC. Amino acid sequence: CASSGKIGASGSLGNEQFF.

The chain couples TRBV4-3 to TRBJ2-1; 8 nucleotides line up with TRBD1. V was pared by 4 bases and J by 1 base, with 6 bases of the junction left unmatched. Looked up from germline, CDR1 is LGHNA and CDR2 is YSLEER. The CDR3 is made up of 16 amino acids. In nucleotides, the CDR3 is TGCGCCAGCAGCCGCGGACAGGGATTGTCCTACAATGAGCAGTTCTTC. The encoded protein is CASSRGQGLSYNEQFF.

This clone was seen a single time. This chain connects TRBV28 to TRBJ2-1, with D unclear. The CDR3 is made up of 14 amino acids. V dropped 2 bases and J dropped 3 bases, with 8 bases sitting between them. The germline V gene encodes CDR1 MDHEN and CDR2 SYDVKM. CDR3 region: CASSLTGVYNEQFF. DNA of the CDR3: TGTGCCAGCAGTTTAACGGGTGTCTACAATGAGCAGTTCTTC.

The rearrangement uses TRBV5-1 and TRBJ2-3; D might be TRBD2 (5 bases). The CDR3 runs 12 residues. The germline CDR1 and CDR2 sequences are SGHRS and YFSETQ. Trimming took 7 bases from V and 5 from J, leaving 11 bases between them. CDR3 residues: CASLSAGDTQYF. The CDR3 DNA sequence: TGCGCCAGCCTTAGCGCTGGAGATACGCAGTATTTT.

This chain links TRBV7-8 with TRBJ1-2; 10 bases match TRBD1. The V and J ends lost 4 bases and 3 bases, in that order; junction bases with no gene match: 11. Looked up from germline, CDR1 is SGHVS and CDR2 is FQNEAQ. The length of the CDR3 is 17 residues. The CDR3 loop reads CASSSPQGQGSHYGYTF. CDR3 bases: TGTGCCAGCAGCTCGCCGCAGGGACAGGGGTCCCACTATGGCTACACCTTC.

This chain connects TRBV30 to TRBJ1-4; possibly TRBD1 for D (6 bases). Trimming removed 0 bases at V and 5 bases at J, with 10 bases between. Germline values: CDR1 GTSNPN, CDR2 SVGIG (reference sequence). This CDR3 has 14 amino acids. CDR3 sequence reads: CAWSVYRANEKLFF. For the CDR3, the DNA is TGTGCCTGGAGTGTTTACAGGGCAAATGAAAAACTGTTTTTT.

This CDR3 is CASGEQVRGQPQHF. In DNA form, the CDR3 reads TGTGCTAGTGGGGAACAGGTTAGAGGTCAGCCCCAGCATTTT. The chain carries TRBV12-5 and TRBJ1-5, with D perhaps TRBD1 (5 bases). The V end lost 6 bases, the J end lost 6 bases, and 15 bases lay between the germline ends. The germline V gene encodes CDR1 LGHNT and CDR2 FRNRAP. The CDR3 is 14 amino acids.

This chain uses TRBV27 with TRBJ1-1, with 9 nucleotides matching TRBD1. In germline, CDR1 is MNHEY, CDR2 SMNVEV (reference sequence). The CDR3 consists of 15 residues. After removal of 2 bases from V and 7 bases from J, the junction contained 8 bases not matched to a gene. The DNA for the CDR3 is TGTGCCAGCAGTTTACTGACAGGGGGGTACGGTGAAGCTTTCTTT. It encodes CASSLLTGGYGEAFF.

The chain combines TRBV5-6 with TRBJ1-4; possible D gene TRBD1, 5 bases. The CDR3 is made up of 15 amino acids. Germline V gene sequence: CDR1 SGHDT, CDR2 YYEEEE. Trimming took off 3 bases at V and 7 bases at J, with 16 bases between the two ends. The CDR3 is CASSSSGKWGEKLFF. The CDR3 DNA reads TGTGCCAGCAGCTCCTCAGGGAAGTGGGGTGAAAAACTGTTTTTT.

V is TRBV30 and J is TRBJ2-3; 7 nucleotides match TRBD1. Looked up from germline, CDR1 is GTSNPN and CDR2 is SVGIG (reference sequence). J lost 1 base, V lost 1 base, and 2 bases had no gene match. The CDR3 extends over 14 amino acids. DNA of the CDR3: TGTGCCTGGAGTGGGGACAGCGGCACAGATACGCAGTATTTT. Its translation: CAWSGDSGTDTQYF.

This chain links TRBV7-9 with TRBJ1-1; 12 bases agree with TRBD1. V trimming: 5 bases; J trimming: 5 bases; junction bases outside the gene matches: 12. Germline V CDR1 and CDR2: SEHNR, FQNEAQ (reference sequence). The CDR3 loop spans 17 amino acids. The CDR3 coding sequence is TGTGCCAGCAGCACCTCCGGGACAGGGGGCAGGAGGACTGAAGCTTTCTTT. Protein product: CASSTSGTGGRRTEAFF.

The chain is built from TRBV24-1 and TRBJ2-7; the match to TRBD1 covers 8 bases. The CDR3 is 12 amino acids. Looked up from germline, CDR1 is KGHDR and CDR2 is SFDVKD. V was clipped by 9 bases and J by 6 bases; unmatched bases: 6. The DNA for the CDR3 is TGTGCCACCGGAGACAGGGGAGGCGAGCAGTACTTC. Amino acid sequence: CATGDRGGEQYF.

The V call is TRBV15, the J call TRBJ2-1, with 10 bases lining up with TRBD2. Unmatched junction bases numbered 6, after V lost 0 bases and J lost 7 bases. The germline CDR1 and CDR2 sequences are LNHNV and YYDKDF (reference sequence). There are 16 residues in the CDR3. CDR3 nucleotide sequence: TGTGCCACCAGCAGAGATCACAGCGGGAGGGGGAATGAGCAGTTCTTC. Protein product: CATSRDHSGRGNEQFF.

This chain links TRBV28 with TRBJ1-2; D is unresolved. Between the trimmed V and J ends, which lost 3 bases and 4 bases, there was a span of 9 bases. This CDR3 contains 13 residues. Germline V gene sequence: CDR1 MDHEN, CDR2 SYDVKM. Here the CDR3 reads CASSLITFYGYTF. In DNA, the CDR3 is TGTGCCAGCAGTTTGATTACTTTCTATGGCTACACCTTC.